The 18 T cell receptor beta chains below come from one sample, sequenced in a study of cytomegalovirus exposure and HLA in healthy donors. The PCR made use of 60 Vbeta and 13 Jbeta primers. Sequencing used immunoSEQ multiplex PCR; TCRdb keeps in-frame clones, though not all of them. The table lists around 170,000 clones, 65% to 85% of them singletons. Sequences were obtained from PBMCs. Source of these receptors: a girl under 18 in good health and CMV-seropositive.

This chain uses TRBV15 with TRBJ2-7, with TRBD2 identical over 7 bases. The CDR3 consists of 15 residues. Germline CDR1 reads LNHNV; CDR2 reads YYDKDF (reference sequence). V lost 1 base and J lost 5; bases outside the gene matches: 8. Here the CDR3 reads CATSRGGEGINEQYF. CDR3 coding DNA: TGTGCCACCAGCAGAGGGGGGGAGGGAATTAACGAGCAGTACTTC.

V usage is TRBV30 and J usage is TRBJ2-5, with D possibly being TRBD2 (7 bases). Trimming removed 2 bases at V and 3 bases at J, with 13 bases between. The CDR3 runs to 14 residues. Germline loops: CDR1 GTSNPN, CDR2 SVGIG (reference sequence). This chain's CDR3 is CAWSWGGPKETQYF. The CDR3 DNA reads TGTGCCTGGAGTTGGGGGGGCCCTAAAGAGACCCAGTACTTC.

The chain recombines TRBV23-1 with TRBJ1-1; 10 bases fit TRBD1. TRBV23-1 belongs to the ORF category, with a function that is uncertain. The CDR3 covers 17 residues. J gave up 6 bases and V 2 bases, and 12 bases lay outside the gene matches. The CDR3 loop reads CASSQARDRGESPEAFF. CDR3 in DNA: TGCGCCAGCAGTCAAGCAAGGGACAGGGGAGAGTCTCCTGAAGCTTTCTTT.

J is TRBJ2-2 and V is TRBV5-6; 11 bases line up with TRBD1. Germline V lookup: CDR1 SGHDT, CDR2 YYEEEE. Trimming took 1 base from V and 3 from J; bases not matched to a gene: 2. This CDR3 is 16 amino acids long. The CDR3 sequence is CASSLRDRGDTGELFF. The CDR3, as DNA: TGTGCCAGCAGCTTGAGGGACAGGGGGGACACCGGGGAGCTGTTTTTT.

As concerns this clone: Germline and junction disagree at one end, which may indicate a read error. Written as DNA, the CDR3 is TGTGCCAGCAGCTTAGGGTGGTTGAACAGGGGAGATGATACGCGGTATTTT. This gives the protein CASSLGWLNRGDDTRYF. The chain has TRBV13 and TRBJ2-3, with TRBD1 matching 7 bases. Germline V gene lookup returns CDR1 PRHDT and CDR2 FYEKMQ (reference sequence). The CDR3 extends over 17 amino acids. Full variable domain (rest looked up from reference TRBV13 and TRBJ2-3): AAGVIQSPRHLIKEKRETATLKCYPIPRHDTVYWYQQGPGQDPQFLISFYEKMQSDKGSIPDRFSAQQFSDYHSELNMSSLELGDSALYFCASSLGWLNRGDDTRYFGPGTRLTVL.

The chain carries TRBV6-5 and TRBJ1-1, with a possible D match to TRBD1 (6 bases). Trimming cost V 10 bases and J 4 bases, with 19 bases left between them. Germline V gene data show CDR1 as MNHEY and CDR2 as SVGAGI. The CDR3 runs to 14 residues. The CDR3 sequence is CATQLEDRPTEAFF. The CDR3 DNA reads TGTGCCACCCAGTTAGAGGACAGACCCACTGAAGCTTTCTTT.

The chain employs TRBV7-6 and TRBJ1-4; D is possibly TRBD1 (5 bases). V lost 1 base and J lost 5, with 20 bases in between. CDR1 and CDR2 from the germline V gene are SGHVS and FNYEAQ. The CDR3 extends over 18 amino acids. The chain's CDR3 is CASSLVIQAPFSNEKLFF. As DNA, the CDR3 is TGTGCCAGCAGCTTAGTTATACAGGCGCCTTTCTCGAATGAAAAACTGTTTTTT.

This chain joins TRBV2 and TRBJ2-7, with TRBD2 matching over 9 bases. The trim removed 4 bases at V and 6 bases at J, leaving 10 bases unmatched. This CDR3 comprises 15 residues. Per germline, CDR1 SNHLY and CDR2 FYNNEI. The CDR3 DNA is TGTGCCAGCAGTGGAGGATTAGCGGGAGTAGGCGAGCAGTACTTC. Protein sequence: CASSGGLAGVGEQYF.

V gene TRBV5-4 combines with J gene TRBJ1-1; unclear D gene. Trimming removed 3 bases from V and 1 base from J, with 10 bases in between. CDR1 and CDR2 (germline): SGHNT, YYREEE (reference sequence). The CDR3 length is 14 residues. The CDR3 DNA is TGTGCCAGCAGCTCGTCGCGGGGGAACACTGAAGCTTTCTTT. This translates into CASSSSRGNTEAFF.

The V and J genes are TRBV2 and TRBJ2-7, with 9 bases lining up with TRBD1. The CDR3 runs to 15 residues. Germline V gene data show CDR1 as SNHLY and CDR2 as FYNNEI. The V gene end was trimmed by 10 bases and the J gene end by 2 bases; junction bases not matched to a gene: 12. The CDR3 DNA sequence: TGTGCCACCAACTTAGGACAGGGGCGGACCTACGAGCAGTACTTC. Translating it yields CATNLGQGRTYEQYF.

The chain recombines TRBV5-8 with TRBJ2-1, with 15 bases lining up with TRBD2. V was clipped by 3 bases and J by 8 bases; unmatched bases: 3. The CDR3 sequence is 15 residues long. CDR1 is SGHTS and CDR2 is YDEGEE in the germline V gene. The CDR3 sequence: CASSSGTSGGHEQFF. CDR3 coding DNA: TGTGCCAGCAGCTCGGGGACTAGCGGGGGGCATGAGCAGTTCTTC.

The chain has TRBV11-2 and TRBJ2-1, with 9 bases identical to TRBD1. CDR1 and CDR2 (germline): SGHAT, FQNNGV. The length of the CDR3 is 15 residues. Losses at the gene ends were 3 bases for V and 7 bases for J; bases not matched to a gene: 7. CDR3 loop: CASSFTGGKGNEQFF. CDR3 nucleotides: TGTGCCAGCAGCTTTACAGGGGGCAAGGGGAATGAGCAGTTCTTC.

The table lists this clone with a few counts. The chain joins TRBV6-1 to TRBJ2-2, with D possibly TRBD2 on 6 matching bases. Per the germline V gene, CDR1 is MNHNS and CDR2 is SASEGT. There are 12 residues in the CDR3. Trimming cost V 11 bases and J 5 bases, with 12 bases left between them. The CDR3: CAGGRRTGELFF. The CDR3, as DNA: TGTGCCGGGGGGAGAAGGACCGGGGAGCTGTTTTTT.

This clone came up a few times. J is TRBJ1-2 and V is TRBV14; D not resolved. The V end was cut by 3 bases, the J end by 3 bases, with 8 bases between. The CDR3 consists of 13 residues. Looked up from germline, CDR1 is SGHDN and CDR2 is FVKESK. The CDR3 DNA sequence: TGTGCCAGCAGCCATACGGAGCACTATGGCTACACCTTC. It specifies CASSHTEHYGYTF.

The chain links TRBV30 to TRBJ1-1, with TRBD1 matching over 9 bases. Trimming cost V 3 bases and J 4 bases; bases outside gene matches: 6. CDR1 GTSNPN and CDR2 SVGIG come from the germline V gene (reference sequence). The CDR3 runs 14 residues. CDR3 loop: CAWRRTGESTEAFF. The DNA of the CDR3 is TGTGCCTGGAGAAGGACAGGGGAGAGCACTGAAGCTTTCTTT.

This chain joins TRBV5-1 and TRBJ1-2; the D gene is possibly TRBD1 (6 bases). The CDR3 is 14 amino acids. The V gene's germline CDR1 is SGHRS and CDR2 YFSETQ. Trimming removed 1 base at V and 2 bases at J, with 9 bases between. In nucleotides, the CDR3 is TGCGCCAGCAGCTTGTCCACAGGGAACTATGGCTACACCTTC. Residues: CASSLSTGNYGYTF.

V gene TRBV19 combines with J gene TRBJ2-1; 7 bases align to TRBD2. The CDR3 is 17 residues long. Looked up from germline, CDR1 is LNHDA and CDR2 is SQIVND (reference sequence). V shed 1 base and J 0 bases; nucleotides not matched to a gene: 6. CDR3 region: CASSIGQTSSSYNEQFF. For the CDR3, the DNA is TGTGCCAGTAGTATAGGACAGACTAGCAGCTCCTACAATGAGCAGTTCTTC.

The genes are TRBV28 and TRBJ2-3; TRBD2 is a possible D gene (6 bases). Germline V CDR1 and CDR2: MDHEN, SYDVKM. V was clipped by 3 bases and J by 0 bases, with 19 bases between them. The CDR3 runs to 18 residues. The CDR3 region is CASSFFDRSGSSTDTQYF. CDR3 nucleotide sequence: TGTGCCAGCAGTTTCTTCGACCGTAGCGGTTCCAGCACAGATACGCAGTATTTT.